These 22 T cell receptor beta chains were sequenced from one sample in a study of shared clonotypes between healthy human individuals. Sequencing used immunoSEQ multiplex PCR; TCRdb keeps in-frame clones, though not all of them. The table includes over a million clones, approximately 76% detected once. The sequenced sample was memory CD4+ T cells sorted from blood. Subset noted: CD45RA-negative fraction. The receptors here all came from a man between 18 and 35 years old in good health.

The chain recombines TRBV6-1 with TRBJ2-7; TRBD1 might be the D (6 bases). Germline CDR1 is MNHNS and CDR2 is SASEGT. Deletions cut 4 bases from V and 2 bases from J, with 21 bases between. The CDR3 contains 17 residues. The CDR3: CASSGETGTLPPYEQYF. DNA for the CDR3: TGTGCCAGCAGTGGAGAAACCGGGACATTACCCCCCTACGAGCAGTACTTC.

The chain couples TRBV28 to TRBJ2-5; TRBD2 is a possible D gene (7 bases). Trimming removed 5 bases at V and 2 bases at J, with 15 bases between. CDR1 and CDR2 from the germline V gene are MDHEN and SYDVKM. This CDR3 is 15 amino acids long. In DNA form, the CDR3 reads TGTGCCAGCAGTCTACGGGGGGCCCGACAAGAGACCCAGTACTTC. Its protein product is CASSLRGARQETQYF. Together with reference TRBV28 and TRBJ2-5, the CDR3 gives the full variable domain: DVKVTQSSRYLVKRTGEKVFLECVQDMDHENMFWYRQDPGLGLRLIYFSYDVKMKEKGDIPEGYSVSREKKERFSLILESASTNQTSMYLCASSLRGARQETQYFGPGTRLLVL.

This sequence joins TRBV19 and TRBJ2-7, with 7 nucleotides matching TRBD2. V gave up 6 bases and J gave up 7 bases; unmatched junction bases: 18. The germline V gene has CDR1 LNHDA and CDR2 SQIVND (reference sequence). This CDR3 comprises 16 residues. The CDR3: CASRLVKRDGPKEQYF. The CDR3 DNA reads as TGTGCCAGTAGGCTAGTAAAGCGGGACGGACCTAAGGAGCAGTACTTC.

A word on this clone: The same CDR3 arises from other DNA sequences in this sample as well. The CDR3 DNA is TGTGCCAGCAGCCGCCGGGGAAGCACAGATACGCAGTATTTT. Its protein is CASSRRGSTDTQYF. This chain links TRBV6-6 with TRBJ2-3; a weak D match, TRBD2 (5 bases). V gave up 6 bases and J gave up 0 bases, with 10 bases separating them. The CDR3 spans 14 residues. Germline V gene lookup returns CDR1 MNHNY and CDR2 SVGAGI (reference sequence).

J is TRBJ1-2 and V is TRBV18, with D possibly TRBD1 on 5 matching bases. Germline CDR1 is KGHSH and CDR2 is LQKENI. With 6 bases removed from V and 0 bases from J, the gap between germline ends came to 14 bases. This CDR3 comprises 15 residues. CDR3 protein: CASSPAEGPNYGYTF. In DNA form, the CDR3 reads TGTGCCAGCTCCCCAGCTGAGGGGCCTAACTATGGCTACACCTTC.

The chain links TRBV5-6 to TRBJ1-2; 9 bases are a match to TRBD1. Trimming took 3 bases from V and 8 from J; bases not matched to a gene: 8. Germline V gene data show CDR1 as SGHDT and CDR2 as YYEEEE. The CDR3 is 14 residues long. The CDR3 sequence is CASSSIQGAGGYTF. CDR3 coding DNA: TGTGCCAGCAGCTCCATACAGGGGGCTGGCGGCTACACCTTC.

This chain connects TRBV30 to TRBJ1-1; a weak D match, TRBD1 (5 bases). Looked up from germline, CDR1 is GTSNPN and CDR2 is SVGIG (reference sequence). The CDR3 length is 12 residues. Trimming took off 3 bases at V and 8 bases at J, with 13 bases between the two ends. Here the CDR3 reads CAWRGTRTEAFF. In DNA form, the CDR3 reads TGTGCCTGGAGGGGTACCCGGACAGAAGCTTTCTTT.

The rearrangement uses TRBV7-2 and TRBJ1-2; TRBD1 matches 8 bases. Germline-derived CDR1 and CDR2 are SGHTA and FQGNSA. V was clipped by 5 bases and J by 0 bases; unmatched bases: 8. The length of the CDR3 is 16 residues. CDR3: CASSGRQGPTNYGYTF. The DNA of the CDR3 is TGTGCCAGCAGCGGACGACAGGGGCCTACTAACTATGGCTACACCTTC.

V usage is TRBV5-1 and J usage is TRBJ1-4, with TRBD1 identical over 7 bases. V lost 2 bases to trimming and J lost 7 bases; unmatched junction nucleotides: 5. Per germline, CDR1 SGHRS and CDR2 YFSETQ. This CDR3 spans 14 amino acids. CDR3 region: CASSLQGYGEKLFF. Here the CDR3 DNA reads TGCGCCAGCAGCTTACAGGGGTATGGTGAAAAACTGTTTTTT.

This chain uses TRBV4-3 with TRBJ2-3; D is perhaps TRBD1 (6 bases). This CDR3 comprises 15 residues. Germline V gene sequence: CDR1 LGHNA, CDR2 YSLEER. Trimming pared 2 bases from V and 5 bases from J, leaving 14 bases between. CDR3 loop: CASSQSHRDGDTQYF. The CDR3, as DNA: TGCGCCAGCAGCCAATCTCACAGGGACGGAGATACGCAGTATTTT.

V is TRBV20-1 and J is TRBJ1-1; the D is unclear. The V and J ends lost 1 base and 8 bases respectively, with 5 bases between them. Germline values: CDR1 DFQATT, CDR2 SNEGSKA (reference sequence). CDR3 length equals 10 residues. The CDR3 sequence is CSARVREAFF. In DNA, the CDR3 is TGCAGTGCTAGAGTCCGAGAAGCTTTCTTT.

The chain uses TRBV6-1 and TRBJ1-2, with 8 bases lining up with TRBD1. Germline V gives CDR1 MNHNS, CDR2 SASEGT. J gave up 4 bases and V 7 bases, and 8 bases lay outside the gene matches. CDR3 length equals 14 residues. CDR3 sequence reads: CASTSTGGIYGYTF. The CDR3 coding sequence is TGTGCCAGCACCTCCACAGGGGGTATCTATGGCTACACCTTC.

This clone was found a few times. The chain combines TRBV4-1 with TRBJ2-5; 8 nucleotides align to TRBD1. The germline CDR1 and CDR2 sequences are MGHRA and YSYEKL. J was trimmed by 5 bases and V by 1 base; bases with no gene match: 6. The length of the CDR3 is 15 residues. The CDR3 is CASSQGGTGGETQYF. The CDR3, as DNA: TGCGCCAGCAGCCAAGGGGGTACAGGGGGGGAGACCCAGTACTTC.

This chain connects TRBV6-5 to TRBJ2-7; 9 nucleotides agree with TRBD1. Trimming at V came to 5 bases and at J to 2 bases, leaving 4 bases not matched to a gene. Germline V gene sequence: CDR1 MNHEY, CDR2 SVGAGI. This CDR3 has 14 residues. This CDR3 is CASSTGTGPYEQYF. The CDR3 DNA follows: TGTGCCAGCAGTACTGGGACAGGGCCCTACGAGCAGTACTTC.

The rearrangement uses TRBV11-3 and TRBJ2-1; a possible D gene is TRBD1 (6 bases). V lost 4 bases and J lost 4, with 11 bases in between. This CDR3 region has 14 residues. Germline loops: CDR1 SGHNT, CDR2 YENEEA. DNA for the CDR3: TGTGCCAGCAGCTCAAAGAGGGGGTACAATGAGCAGTTCTTC. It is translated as CASSSKRGYNEQFF.

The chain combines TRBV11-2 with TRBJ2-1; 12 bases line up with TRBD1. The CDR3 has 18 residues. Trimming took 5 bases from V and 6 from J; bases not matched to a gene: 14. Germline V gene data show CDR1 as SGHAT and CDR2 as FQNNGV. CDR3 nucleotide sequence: TGTGCCAGCAGCCCAGGGACAGGGGGCCTTTTCGGGAGCAATGAGCAGTTCTTC. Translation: CASSPGTGGLFGSNEQFF.

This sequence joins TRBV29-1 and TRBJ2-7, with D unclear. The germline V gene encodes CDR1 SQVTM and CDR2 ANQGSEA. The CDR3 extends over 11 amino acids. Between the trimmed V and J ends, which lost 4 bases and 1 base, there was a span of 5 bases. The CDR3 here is CSVGHSYEQYF. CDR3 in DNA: TGCAGCGTTGGACATTCCTACGAGCAGTACTTC.

CDR3 protein: CASSQLTSGITYEQYF. DNA of the CDR3: TGTGCCAGCAGCCAATTAACTAGCGGAATAACCTACGAGCAGTACTTC. This sequence joins TRBV14 and TRBJ2-7; 8 positions agree with TRBD2. Germline V gene lookup returns CDR1 SGHDN and CDR2 FVKESK. V lost 2 bases to trimming and J lost 2 bases; unmatched junction nucleotides: 8. The CDR3 is 16 residues long. The complete variable domain, with remaining parts taken from reference TRBV14 and TRBJ2-7, reads EAGVTQFPSHSVIEKGQTVTLRCDPISGHDNLYWYRRVMGKEIKFLLHFVKESKQDESGMPNNRFLAERTGGTYSTLKVQPAELEDSGVYFCASSQLTSGITYEQYFGPGTRLTVT.

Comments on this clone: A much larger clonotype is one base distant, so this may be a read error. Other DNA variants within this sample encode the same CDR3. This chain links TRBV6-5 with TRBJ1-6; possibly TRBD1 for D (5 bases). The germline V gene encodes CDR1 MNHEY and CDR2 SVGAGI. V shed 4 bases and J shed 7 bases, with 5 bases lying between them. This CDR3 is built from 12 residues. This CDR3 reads CASSSGNSPLHF. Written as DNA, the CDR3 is TGTGCCAGCAGTTCAGGGAATTCACCCCTCCACTTT.

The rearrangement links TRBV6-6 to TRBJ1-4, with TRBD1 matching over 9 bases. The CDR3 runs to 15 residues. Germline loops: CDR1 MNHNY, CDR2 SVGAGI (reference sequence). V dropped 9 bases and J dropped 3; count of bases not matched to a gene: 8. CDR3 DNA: TGTGCCAGTTTGGGACAGGGTTTTTCTAATGAAAAACTGTTTTTT. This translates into CASLGQGFSNEKLFF.

The CDR3 sequence: CASRPTGAPYEQYF. CDR3 DNA sequence: TGCGCCAGCAGACCGACAGGGGCGCCATACGAGCAGTACTTC. The rearrangement links TRBV5-1 to TRBJ2-7, with 8 bases matching TRBD1. J was trimmed by 4 bases and V by 5 bases; bases with no gene match: 8. From germline, CDR1 is SGHRS and CDR2 YFSETQ. The length of the CDR3 is 14 residues.

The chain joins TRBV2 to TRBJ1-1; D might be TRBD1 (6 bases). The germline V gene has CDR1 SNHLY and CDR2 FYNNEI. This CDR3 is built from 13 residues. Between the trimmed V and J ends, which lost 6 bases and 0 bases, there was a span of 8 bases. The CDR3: CASRQGLNTEAFF. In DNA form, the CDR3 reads TGTGCCAGCAGACAGGGACTGAACACTGAAGCTTTCTTT.